The sample holds one count of the clone carrying this T cell receptor beta chain. Its antigen remains unidentified. The sample belongs to a study of identifying expanded T cells in peripheral blood. Study-wide findings and caveats: Clone count variance between approximately 2-week samples rose with total template count.

During the collection period, no donor immune events like infections were recorded. The CDR3 contains 14 residues. Germline lookup yields CDR1 LNHDA and CDR2 SQIVND (reference sequence). The trim removed 5 bases at V and 4 bases at J, leaving 7 bases unmatched. Method: immunoSEQ multiplex PCR; TCRdb's copy keeps in-frame clones and lacks some. The sample comprises 81,000 or so clones, roughly 84% of which are singletons, and roughly a fifth rests with the top ten. The material sequenced was blood. The chain joins TRBV19 to TRBJ2-7; 8 bases are a match to TRBD1. This TCR was sampled from a person aged 18-69 years in good health. The CDR3 sequence is CASSRQDRVYEQYF. The CDR3 DNA reads as TGTGCCAGTAGTCGGCAGGACAGGGTATACGAGCAGTACTTC.